This TCR beta chain was sequenced in a study of patients and donors after allogeneic stem cell transplantation. This clonotype was detected a few times. Each CDR3 protein gets one entry after TCRdb re-called the RT-PCR reads with MiXCR. Of hundreds of thousands of distinct CDR3 sequences detected, 11% to 15% appear once; the ten largest clones hold around 10%. This TCR came from a human donor who was either an allogeneic HSCT recipient or a stem cell or donor lymphocyte infusion donor (not recorded which). It is not recorded whose cells these are; they may come from a transplant donor. Material for sequencing was blood, either unsorted or a sorted T cell fraction (not recorded which).

CDR3 in amino acids: CASSSNDRGEQFF. The CDR3, as DNA: TGTGCCAGCAGCAGTAACGACAGGGGTGAGCAGTTCTTC. The gene calls are TRBV7-3 and TRBJ2-1; TRBD1 matches 8 bases. Per germline, CDR1 SGHTA and CDR2 FQGTGA. V lost 5 bases, J lost 9 bases, and 6 bases stayed unmatched. The CDR3 runs to 13 residues.